The entry below describes one T cell receptor (beta chain). CCR7-negative CD45RA+ TemRA cells were combined with CD45RO+ cells to form CD8 memory. These data belong to a study of shared clonotypes between healthy human individuals. As for the study in general: Three plates were used per donor for CD4 naive, three for CD4 memory, two for CD8 naive and one for CD8 memory.

Clones were read by immunoSEQ multiplex PCR, and TCRdb kept only the in-frame ones, dropping some. The sample shows 90,000 to 120,000 clones, approximately 70% of them seen only once. The CDR3 extends over 15 amino acids. The germline gives CDR1 MDHEN, CDR2 SYDVKM. J gave up 2 bases and V 3 bases, and 2 bases lay outside the gene matches. This TCR was sampled from a woman aged 25 to 39 in good health. The gene calls are TRBV28 and TRBJ2-3; TRBD1 matches 10 bases. Specimen: memory CD8+ T cells sorted from blood. Subset reported: CD45RO+ cells pooled with CCR7-negative TemRA cells. The CDR3 sequence: CASSLGTGVTDTQYF. Written as DNA, the CDR3 is TGTGCCAGCAGTTTGGGGACAGGGGTCACAGATACGCAGTATTTT.